These T cell receptor beta chains were read from a single sample in a study of CD8+CD57+ T cells in acquired aplastic anemia. TCRdb re-analysed the reads in MiXCR, keeping a single row per CDR3 protein. The sample holds roughly 190,000 distinct CDR3 sequences, 50% to 55% seen once. Sequencing input: sorted CD4+, CD8+, or CD8+CD57+ T cells (not recorded which) from PBMCs. The receptor source for this set is a human donor in good health, serving as a control. The CDR3 runs from the conserved cysteine through the conserved F or W.

J gene,V gene,CDR3 protein
TRBJ2-5,TRBV20-1,CSASRGAQYF
TRBJ2-7,TRBV19,CASSSGFGYEQYF
TRBJ1-3,TRBV5-4,CASSLAGRGNTIYF
TRBJ2-7,TRBV11-3,CASSLGRDREGEQYF
TRBJ2-2,TRBV9,CASSGRGNTGELFF
TRBJ2-7,TRBV12-5,CASSLSSNSYEQYF
TRBJ1-1,TRBV7-3,CASSLNGGGGTEAFF
TRBJ1-3,TRBV14,CASSQVRDTIYF
TRBJ1-1,TRBV6-1,CASSGEAFF
TRBJ1-5,TRBV24-1,CATSGSSNQPQHF
TRBJ1-6,TRBV5-6,CASSPSAYNSPLHF
TRBJ1-4,TRBV15,CATREWTNEKLFF
TRBJ2-7,TRBV6-6,CASSTLWGLIYEQYF
TRBJ2-3,TRBV10-3,CAIGTQGQQNTDTQYF
TRBJ1-5,TRBV12-3/TRBV12-4,CASGYSSNQPQHF
TRBJ2-3,TRBV7-9,CASSPTGGTDTQYF
TRBJ2-5,TRBV2,CASSLTGLFQETQYF
TRBJ1-5,TRBV28,CASTIRDSLSREPQHF
TRBJ2-2,TRBV19,CASSTVGGHTGELFF
TRBJ1-2,TRBV20-1,CSARGRGQNYGYTF
TRBJ2-3,TRBV11-3,CASSLGLAGSDTQYF
TRBJ1-2,TRBV6-6,CASRTGTLSYTF
TRBJ2-7,TRBV9,CASSVGGYEQYF
TRBJ1-4,TRBV19,CASSAGTHEKLFF
TRBJ2-1,TRBV10-1,CASSEGGLAVSNEQFF
TRBJ1-6,TRBV7-6,CASSLIQGGASPLHF
TRBJ2-7,TRBV7-2,CASSAPGQGGDYEQYF
TRBJ2-7,TRBV20-1,CSVIGGGYYEQYF
TRBJ2-7,TRBV20-1,CSAGRTYEQYF
TRBJ2-7,TRBV4-2,CASSQQDRGHEQYF
TRBJ1-5,TRBV19,CATSTGDDQPQHF
TRBJ2-5,TRBV7-6,CASNGLAGAQETQYF
TRBJ2-6,TRBV15,CATSRDRLSGANVLTF
TRBJ1-6,TRBV11-2,CASRRGVSGSSYNSPLHF
TRBJ1-1,TRBV20-1,CSASHRAGLRTEALF
TRBJ2-5,TRBV7-2,CASSRLAGGWETQYF
TRBJ2-7,TRBV29-1,CSVSGWDEQYF
TRBJ2-7,TRBV9,CASSPPSTAYEQYF
TRBJ2-7,TRBV20-1,CSAGVRSADYEQYF
TRBJ1-1,TRBV7-9,CASSYGQAKPEAFF
TRBJ1-5,TRBV2,CASGEGEVETTIF
TRBJ1-1,TRBV19,CASKAARGPIEAFF
TRBJ2-5,TRBV7-3,CASSPGAGETQYF
TRBJ1-1,TRBV19,CASHQGNTEAFF
TRBJ1-1,TRBV29-1,CSVEGIQGMNTEAFF
TRBJ1-3,TRBV14,CASSQVRAGNTIYF
TRBJ2-6,TRBV4-3,CASMPGQGAGANVLTF
TRBJ2-7,TRBV7-2,CASSLVWTGAEAYEQYF
TRBJ1-2,TRBV12-3/TRBV12-4,CASSLGTGGTGYTF
TRBJ1-2,TRBV20-1,CSATGGSLGYTF
TRBJ2-5,TRBV11-2,CASSSLAGGRLGAQYF
TRBJ1-1,TRBV19,CASSPQGASSTEAFF
TRBJ1-4,TRBV10-3,CAISEDAGEKLFF
TRBJ2-7,TRBV19,CASSVPGQGSSYEQYF